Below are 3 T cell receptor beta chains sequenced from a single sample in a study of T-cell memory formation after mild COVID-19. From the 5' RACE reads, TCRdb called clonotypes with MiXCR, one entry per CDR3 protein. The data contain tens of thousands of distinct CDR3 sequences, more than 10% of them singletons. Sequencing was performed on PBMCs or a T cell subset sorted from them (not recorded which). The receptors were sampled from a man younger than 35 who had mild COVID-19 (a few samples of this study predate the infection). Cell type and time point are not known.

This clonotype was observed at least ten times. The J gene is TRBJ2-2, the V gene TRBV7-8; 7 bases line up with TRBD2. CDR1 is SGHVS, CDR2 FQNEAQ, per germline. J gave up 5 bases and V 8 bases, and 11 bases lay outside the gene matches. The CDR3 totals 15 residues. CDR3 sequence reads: CASLLGGEGTGELFF. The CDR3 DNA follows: TGTGCCAGCCTGCTGGGCGGGGAGGGAACCGGGGAGCTGTTTTTT. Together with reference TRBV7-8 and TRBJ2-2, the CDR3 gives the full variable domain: GAGVSQSPRYKVAKRGQDVALRCDPISGHVSLFWYQQALGQGPEFLTYFQNEAQLDKSGLPSDRFFAERPEGSVSTLKIQRTQQEDSAVYLCASLLGGEGTGELFFGEGSRLTVL.

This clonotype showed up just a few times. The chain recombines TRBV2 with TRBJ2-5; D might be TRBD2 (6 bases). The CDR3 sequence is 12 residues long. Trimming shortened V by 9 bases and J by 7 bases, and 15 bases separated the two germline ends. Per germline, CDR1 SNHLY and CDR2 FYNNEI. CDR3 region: CARGLALGTQYF. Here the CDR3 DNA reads TGTGCCAGGGGACTCGCCTTAGGGACCCAGTACTTC.

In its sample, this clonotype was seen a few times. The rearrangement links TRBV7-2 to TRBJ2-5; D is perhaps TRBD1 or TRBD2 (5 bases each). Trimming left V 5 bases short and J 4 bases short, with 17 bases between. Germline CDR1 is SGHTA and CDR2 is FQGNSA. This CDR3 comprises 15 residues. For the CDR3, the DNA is TGTGCCAGCAGCCTAGGCTACGGGGCCCTAGAGACCCAGTACTTC. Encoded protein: CASSLGYGALETQYF.